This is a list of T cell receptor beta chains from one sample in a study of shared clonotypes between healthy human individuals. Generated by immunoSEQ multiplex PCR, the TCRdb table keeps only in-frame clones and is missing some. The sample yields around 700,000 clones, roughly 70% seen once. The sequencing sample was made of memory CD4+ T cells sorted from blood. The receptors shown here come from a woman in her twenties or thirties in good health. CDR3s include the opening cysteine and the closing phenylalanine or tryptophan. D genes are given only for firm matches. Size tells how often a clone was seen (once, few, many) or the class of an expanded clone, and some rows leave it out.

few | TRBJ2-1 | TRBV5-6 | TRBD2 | TGTGCCAGCAGCTTGTTTCTAGCGGGAGTCAATGAGCAGTTCTTC | CASSLFLAGVNEQFF
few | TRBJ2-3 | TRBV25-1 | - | TGTGCCAGCGAGTGGCCTGGGACGACAGATACGCAGTATTTT | CASEWPGTTDTQYF
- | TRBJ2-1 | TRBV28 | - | TGTGCCAGCAGTATAAACAATGAGCAGTTCTTC | CASSINNEQFF
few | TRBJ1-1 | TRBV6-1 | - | TGTGCCAGCAGTGAACTTAGGGTTGATGAAGCTTTCTTT | CASSELRVDEAFF
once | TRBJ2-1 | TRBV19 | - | TGTGCCAGTAGTATTACTTCCAATGAGCAGTTCTTC | CASSITSNEQFF
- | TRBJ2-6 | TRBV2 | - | TGTGCCAGCAGTGAAAGGGGGGGACTAAACGTCCTGACTTTC | CASSERGGLNVLTF
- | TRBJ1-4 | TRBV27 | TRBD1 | TGTGCCAGCAGGTTAAACAGGGGGGCAACTAATGAAAAACTGTTTTTT | CASRLNRGATNEKLFF
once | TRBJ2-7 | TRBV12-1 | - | TGTGCCAGCAGCTGGGTCAGACAGGGAAGACTAGCGGGAGGCTACGAGCAGTACTTC | CASSWVRQGRLAGGYEQYF
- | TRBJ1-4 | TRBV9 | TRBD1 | TGTGCCAGCAGCGTAATGGGAGGGACAGGGGAAAAACTGTTTTTT | CASSVMGGTGEKLFF
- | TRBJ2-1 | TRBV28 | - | TGTGCCAGCAGTTTGGGGGGACGTATAGACAATGAGCAGTTCTTC | CASSLGGRIDNEQFF
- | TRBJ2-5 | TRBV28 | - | TGTGCCGAAGAGGGGTTAATGGGAGAGACCCAGTACTTC | CAEEGLMGETQYF
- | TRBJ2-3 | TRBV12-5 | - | TGTGCTAGTGGTCTCCGGTGGGATACGCAGTATTTT | CASGLRWDTQYF
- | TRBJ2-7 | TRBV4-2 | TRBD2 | TGTGCCAGCAGCCAAGATGCGGGAGGGGGGTTGCAGCAGTACTTC | CASSQDAGGGLQQYF